The subject of this entry is one T cell receptor (beta chain). The specificity of this receptor is unknown. It has no much larger one-base neighbor in the sample; base qualities were not kept. Trimming takes 2 bases off V and 9 bases off J; junction bases not matched to a gene: 9. The CDR3 runs 15 residues from the cysteine to the phenylalanine. Kept here is only the CDR3 DNA, which spans 45 bases and is read in frame from base 1. CDR1 MNHEY and CDR2 SVGAGI were looked up in the germline V gene. The entry originates in a study of blood T cell repertoires in COVID-19 (dated by TCRdb to about 2020). Study-level background: The collaborator samples originated in the United States, Italy and Spain and spanned the acute and convalescent phases of COVID-19. The material from the prospective study consisted of cDNA or gDNA derived from T cells, B-cell-depleted T cells, or PBMCs. Sample metadata almost always included a de-identified subject ID, COVID-19 status, age in years and sex. The repertoires were released in a freely available public database intended as a resource for research on the immune response to SARS-CoV-2. Subjects who had been exposed to COVID-19, were actively infected with it, or had recovered from it provided the deeply sampled blood TCRbeta repertoires that made up the dataset. Where HLA class I and class II types were available, the types were taken from metadata supplied by the sample provider, not from assay-based typing. The samples were drawn from the first 160 participants of the ongoing ImmuneRACE study and from under 1,500 subjects provided by 6 global collaborators.

Overall study outcomes, separate from this receptor: Clinical and demographic metadata were provided uncurated, with the amount varying by source and participant.

The immunoSEQ Assay, a bias-controlled multiplex PCR, was used to amplify TCRbeta CDR3 regions from genomic DNA. On the authors' methods: The number of nucleated cells in each sample was estimated by amplification of reference gene primers within the assay. Sequence reads were collapsed and filtered to measure the absolute abundance of every unique TCRbeta CDR3 rearrangement. Productive Simpson clonality was computed per sample as the square root of Simpson's diversity index over productive rearrangements. TCRdb holds this immuneACCESS table with in-frame rearrangements only. Some clones are missing; in checked studies, unresolved V genes explain under half, and the rest has no known cause. V, J and clone size are those of that table, while D and trimming were read from the DNA. The sample table lists around 52,000 clones, roughly nine tenths of them with a count of one. Approximately 27% of the sample is in the top ten clones.

The collaborating institutions used their own protocols to collect whole blood in K2EDTA tubes. For TCRbeta analysis, collaborators shipped samples as frozen whole blood, isolated PBMCs, or DNA extracted from either of those sample types. What was sequenced was peripheral blood. The receptor was isolated from a woman over 75 with acute or convalescent COVID-19. The rearrangement combines TRBV6-5 with TRBJ1-2, and 10 bases in between align with TRBD1. The DNA reads TGTGCCAGCAGTTACCCCGGGGACAGGGGCGGCAGCTACACCTTC. It translates to CASSYPGDRGGSYTF.